The TCR beta chain under discussion was sequenced for a study of blood T cell repertoires in COVID-19. Deletions cut 5 bases from V and 9 bases from J, with 13 bases between. The CDR3 contains 12 residues. CDR1 and CDR2 (germline): SEHNR, FQNEAQ (reference sequence). This clone showed up just a few times. The protocol was immunoSEQ multiplex PCR, while the TCRdb copy is restricted to in-frame clones and leaves out a portion. The sample includes about 160,000 clones, less than 85% seen only once; the top ten take approximately 7.7%. Recruited during active infection, patients (from Seattle) were subsequently followed longitudinally.

The sample was peripheral blood. This sequence joins TRBV7-9 and TRBJ2-5; a possible D gene is TRBD2 (6 bases). The source is a woman in her fifties or sixties with COVID-19, enrolled during active disease. The CDR3 loop reads CASSPSPGAQYF. Written as DNA, the CDR3 is TGTGCCAGCAGCCCGAGTCCGGGGGCCCAGTACTTC.